The text below deals with one T cell receptor (beta chain). Antigen specificity is unknown. Investigators took about 10 milliliters of peripheral blood from every donor. The CDR3 contains 14 residues. Trimming took 1 base from V and 7 from J, leaving 14 bases between them. CDR1 KGHSY and CDR2 FQNENV come from the germline V gene. This entry belongs to a study of blood T cells in healthy people across ages. Notes on the study in general: Using unsorted PBMCs precluded a conclusive naive versus antigen-experienced comparison.

A second roughly 6 to 12 cycle PCR used barcoded and J-beta primers. TCRdb recomputed calls from the 5' RACE reads with MiXCR, one row per CDR3 protein. The top ten hold about 4.1% of the sample, which has around 1,600,000 distinct CDR3 sequences, 42% seen once. The rearrangement links TRBV16 to TRBJ2-7, with D possibly TRBD2 on 7 matching bases. The clonotype was recovered from a woman between 18 and 29 years old in good health. The material sequenced was blood. CDR3 sequence: CASSQYGGRDEQYF. The CDR3, as DNA: TGTGCCAGCAGCCAATACGGGGGGCGCGATGAGCAGTACTTC.